This T cell receptor (beta chain) was captured in a study of cytomegalovirus exposure and HLA in healthy donors. Germline lookup yields CDR1 MNHNY and CDR2 SVGAGI (reference sequence). Trimming left V 4 bases short and J 8 bases short, with 12 bases between. There are 13 residues in the CDR3. PCR involved 60 Vbeta and 13 Jbeta primers. The method was immunoSEQ multiplex PCR; TCRdb's version includes in-frame clones alone and lacks a portion of them. This table has approximately 190,000 clones, about four fifths appearing once. Of note for this clone: Its specificity is unknown.

General study findings and limits: A later analysis associated some 18,000 TCR beta sequences with HLA alleles at a 0.05 false discovery rate.

This TCR was sampled from a woman aged 50 to 65 in good health and CMV-seropositive. The rearrangement uses TRBV6-6 and TRBJ2-1, with D perhaps TRBD1 (6 bases). The sample taken for sequencing was PBMCs. CDR3 amino acids: CASSFDRNHEQFF. The CDR3 coding sequence is TGTGCCAGCAGTTTCGACAGGAACCATGAGCAGTTCTTC.